This T cell receptor beta chain was retrieved from a study of monozygotic twins with inflammatory bowel disease. To note about this clonotype: What it binds is not known.

In preparing each TCR library, 3,500 to 4,500 ng of total RNA was used. Using eight separate reactions per sample, the authors generated cDNA. TCRdb reanalyzed the 5' RACE reads, giving one entry per CDR3 protein sequence and no DNA. The table lists some 400,000 distinct CDR3 sequences. Regarding the study as a whole: With others, IBD patients shared fewer clonotypes than healthy twins did, especially with disease activity.

The CDR3 has 12 residues. CDR1 and CDR2 from the germline V gene are KGHSH and LQKENI. The TCR originated in a human donor with ulcerative colitis or Crohn's disease, or a healthy co-twin of an affected twin (not recorded which). Sequencing used blood. The chain has TRBV18 and TRBJ2-7; TCRdb picks TRBD1, but there is no DNA to check that call. CDR3: CASSRLGREQYF.